The 32 T cell receptor beta chains listed next were all sequenced from one sample in a study of cytomegalovirus exposure and HLA in healthy donors. In the PCR, 60 Vbeta and 13 Jbeta primers were used. Sequenced by immunoSEQ multiplex PCR; TCRdb stores in-frame clones only, minus some. Altogether roughly 160,000 clones are present, roughly 80% being singletons, with the ten largest covering around 9.1%. Material: PBMCs. The receptor set was obtained from a male donor in good health and CMV-seropositive.

The chain is built from TRBV2 and TRBJ2-6; no reliable D call. Germline CDR1 and CDR2: SNHLY and FYNNEI. The CDR3 is 17 amino acids. With 4 bases removed from V and 0 bases from J, the gap between germline ends came to 13 bases. CDR3 DNA sequence: TGTGCCAGCAGTGGATCGAGTAGCAGCTCTGGGGCCAACGTCCTGACTTTC. It codes for CASSGSSSSSGANVLTF. The variable domain in full, completed from reference TRBV2 and TRBJ2-6, reads EPEVTQTPSHQVTQMGQEVILRCVPISNHLYFYWYRQILGQKVEFLVSFYNNEISEKSEIFDDQFSVERPDGSNFTLKIRSTKLEDSAMYFCASSGSSSSSGANVLTFGAGSRLTVL.

The chain recombines TRBV18 with TRBJ1-1; a possible D gene is TRBD1 (6 bases). The CDR3 runs 15 residues. V was cut by 3 bases and J by 4 bases, with 15 bases left in between. CDR1 KGHSH and CDR2 LQKENI come from the germline V gene. CDR3 coding DNA: TGTGCCAGCTCACCGTCCAGGGGAAGTGGCACTGAAGCTTTCTTT. This sequence encodes CASSPSRGSGTEAFF.

V gene TRBV6-1 combines with J gene TRBJ1-2, with 7 bases fitting TRBD1. After removal of 9 bases from V and 2 bases from J, the junction contained 6 bases not matched to a gene. The length of the CDR3 is 13 residues. Germline values: CDR1 MNHNS, CDR2 SASEGT. The CDR3 DNA is TGTGCCAGTCGCGTGACAGGGAACTATGGCTACACCTTC. The encoded protein is CASRVTGNYGYTF.

The J gene is TRBJ2-7, the V gene TRBV4-3, with 8 bases matching TRBD1. The V gene end was trimmed by 5 bases and the J gene end by 4 bases; junction bases not matched to a gene: 10. Germline V gene sequence: CDR1 LGHNA, CDR2 YSLEER. CDR3 length: 15 amino acids. The CDR3 DNA sequence: TGCGCCAGCAGCAGCAGCGGACAGGGCTTGTACGAGCAGTACTTC. Translation: CASSSSGQGLYEQYF.

This chain uses TRBV28 with TRBJ2-5; 7 bases agree with TRBD1. With the DNA end fitting TRBJ2-7 better, the J assignment may be wrong. The germline V gene has CDR1 MDHEN and CDR2 SYDVKM. The CDR3 length is 13 residues. The CDR3 DNA is TGTGCCAGCATAGGAACAGGGGTCTACGAGCAGTACTTC. Amino acid sequence: CASIGTGVYEQYF.

This chain connects TRBV7-9 to TRBJ1-4, with 7 bases lining up with TRBD1. The germline V gene encodes CDR1 SEHNR and CDR2 FQNEAQ (reference sequence). V shed 5 bases and J 7 bases; nucleotides not matched to a gene: 10. This CDR3 region has 15 residues. CDR3 DNA sequence: TGTGCCAGCAGCGTCAGACAGGGATTACGTGAAAAACTGTTTTTT. It specifies CASSVRQGLREKLFF.

This clone was recorded only once. V usage is TRBV28 and J usage is TRBJ1-3; possible D gene TRBD1, 5 bases. Germline V gene data show CDR1 as MDHEN and CDR2 as SYDVKM. The CDR3 is 16 amino acids. V shed 6 bases and J shed 5 bases, with 20 bases lying between them. In nucleotides, the CDR3 is TGTGCCAGCAGCGCCGGGGGGGTTCCAACGAGAAACACCATATATTTT. Its translation is CASSAGGVPTRNTIYF.

J is TRBJ1-5 and V is TRBV19, with 7 bases fitting TRBD1. Germline CDR1 is LNHDA and CDR2 is SQIVND (reference sequence). V was clipped by 3 bases and J by 2 bases; unmatched bases: 16. The CDR3 is 19 residues long. As DNA, the CDR3 is TGTGCCAGTAGTATTCCTTTGGGACAGCACATCTCGGGCAATCAGCCCCAGCATTTT. Translation gives CASSIPLGQHISGNQPQHF.

This chain connects TRBV30 to TRBJ1-4; 7 bases align to TRBD1. The CDR3 contains 13 residues. The ends lost 7 bases at V and 8 bases at J; junction bases unmatched: 10. Germline CDR1 reads GTSNPN; CDR2 reads SVGIG (reference sequence). For the CDR3, the DNA is TGTGCCTCGACAAGGGGGCGGCTCGAAAAACTGTTTTTT. The encoded protein is CASTRGRLEKLFF. The full variable domain, completed using reference TRBV30 and TRBJ1-4, is SQTIHQWPATLVQPVGSPLSLECTVEGTSNPNLYWYRQAAGRGLQLLFYSVGIGQISSEVPQNLSASRPQDRQFILSSKKLLLSDSGFYLCASTRGRLEKLFFGSGTQLSVL.

This chain links TRBV2 with TRBJ2-7, with 7 bases aligning to TRBD1. This CDR3 has 14 amino acids. The V gene end was trimmed by 6 bases and the J gene end by 5 bases; junction bases not matched to a gene: 10. Germline V gene data show CDR1 as SNHLY and CDR2 as FYNNEI. In DNA form, the CDR3 reads TGTGCCAGCAGGCCCACGGGACAGATGAACGAGCAGTACTTC. Residues: CASRPTGQMNEQYF.

The rearrangement uses TRBV6-5 and TRBJ1-4; the match to TRBD1 covers 7 bases. The CDR3 is 14 amino acids. The germline V gene has CDR1 MNHEY and CDR2 SVGAGI. V lost 0 bases and J lost 8; bases outside the gene matches: 3. The CDR3 loop is CASSYSRQGEKLFF. As DNA, the CDR3 is TGTGCCAGCAGTTACTCACGACAGGGCGAAAAACTGTTTTTT.

This clone was seen only a few times. This chain joins TRBV28 and TRBJ2-7; the match to TRBD1 covers 7 bases. The V and J ends lost 7 bases and 2 bases, in that order; junction bases with no gene match: 8. The germline gives CDR1 MDHEN, CDR2 SYDVKM. CDR3 length equals 14 residues. In nucleotides, the CDR3 is TGTGCCAGCAAGGGACAGAGGATTGCCTACGAGCAGTACTTC. Amino acids: CASKGQRIAYEQYF.

The chain combines TRBV9 with TRBJ2-1; unclear D gene. CDR1 is SGDLS and CDR2 is YYNGEE in the germline V gene. Trimming left V 4 bases short and J 0 bases short, with 11 bases between. This CDR3 has 15 amino acids. CDR3 sequence reads: CASSPRLSSYNEQFF. The CDR3 DNA follows: TGTGCCAGCAGCCCAAGACTGAGCTCCTACAATGAGCAGTTCTTC.

This clone was picked up one time. V usage is TRBV7-6 and J usage is TRBJ2-2; TRBD1 agrees at 9 bases. Germline V lookup: CDR1 SGHVS, CDR2 FNYEAQ. This CDR3 is built from 16 residues. Trimming took 4 bases from V and 4 from J; bases not matched to a gene: 7. CDR3 in DNA: TGTGCCAGCAGCTCCCGGACAGGGGCTTTCACCGGGGAGCTGTTTTTT. Protein: CASSSRTGAFTGELFF.

The V call is TRBV5-4, the J call TRBJ1-6; D is undetermined. This CDR3 comprises 14 residues. Per germline, CDR1 SGHNT and CDR2 YYREEE (reference sequence). Trimming took off 5 bases at V and 8 bases at J, with 14 bases between the two ends. CDR3 amino acids: CASRYGQNDSPLHF. The CDR3 region has the DNA TGTGCCAGCAGATACGGTCAAAATGATTCACCCCTCCACTTT.

This clone was seen at least ten times. This chain joins TRBV25-1 and TRBJ2-1; D is unclear. The V gene lost 10 bases and the J gene lost 8 bases, with 12 bases spanning the gap. This CDR3 is 11 amino acids long. CDR1 is MGHDK and CDR2 is SYGVNS in the germline V gene. The CDR3 nucleotides read TGTGCCACTTCGCCTGGAGATGAGCAGTTCTTC. Its protein product is CATSPGDEQFF.

The chain recombines TRBV6-1 with TRBJ1-3, with D perhaps matching TRBD1 (6 bases). CDR3 length equals 18 residues. Germline V gene sequence: CDR1 MNHNS, CDR2 SASEGT. V gave up 4 bases and J gave up 11 bases, with 30 bases separating them. The CDR3: CASSVSVAWGRTPRAIYF. For the CDR3, the DNA is TGTGCCAGCAGTGTCTCGGTGGCTTGGGGGCGAACCCCACGGGCCATATATTTT.

The rearrangement joins TRBV28 to TRBJ2-5; 9 positions match TRBD2. The CDR3 runs to 16 residues. Germline V CDR1 and CDR2: MDHEN, SYDVKM. Germline trimming cut 1 base from V and 0 bases from J; bases unmatched to any gene: 3. CDR3 sequence reads: CASSLSLAGYQETQYF. In nucleotides, the CDR3 is TGTGCCAGCAGTTTATCCCTAGCGGGGTACCAAGAGACCCAGTACTTC.

This sequence joins TRBV6-5 and TRBJ2-3, with unresolved D. CDR1 and CDR2 (germline): MNHEY, SVGAGI. V lost 8 bases, J lost 0 bases, and 12 bases lay in between. The CDR3 covers 14 residues. Here the CDR3 reads CASRVFESTDTQYF. CDR3 nucleotides: TGTGCCAGCCGGGTTTTCGAGAGCACAGATACGCAGTATTTT.

With regard to this clone: Germline is not matched at one junction end, which may reflect a read error. V and J are TRBV27 and TRBJ2-6, with D possibly matching TRBD1 (5 bases). The CDR3 has 16 amino acids. Germline CDR1 and CDR2: MNHEY and SMNVEV (reference sequence). The CDR3 sequence is CASSLRQSSGANGLTF. DNA for the CDR3: TGTGCCAGCAGTCTAAGACAGTCCTCTGGGGCCAACGGCCTGACTTTC.

The chain is built from TRBV19 and TRBJ1-1, with a tentative D call TRBD1 (5 bases). The CDR3 is made up of 14 amino acids. Trimming stripped 3 bases from V and 5 bases from J, with 13 bases between. Germline V gene data show CDR1 as LNHDA and CDR2 as SQIVND (reference sequence). CDR3 sequence reads: CASSIQGDGTEAFF. DNA of the CDR3: TGTGCCAGTAGTATCCAAGGGGATGGGACTGAAGCTTTCTTT.

On this clone: Likely a read error: the CDR3 ends without its conserved phenylalanine or tryptophan. The rearrangement uses TRBV28 and TRBJ1-2; D not certain. This CDR3 has 15 residues. Trimming took 1 base from V and 2 from J, leaving 11 bases between them. CDR1 and CDR2 (germline): MDHEN, SYDVKM. The CDR3 is CASSLSPTPNYGYTL. The CDR3 DNA follows: TGTGCCAGCAGTTTATCGCCAACACCCAACTATGGCTACACCCTC.

The V call is TRBV4-3, the J call TRBJ2-2, with 10 bases matching TRBD1. Trimming removed 4 bases from V and 8 bases from J; junction bases left unmatched: 7. Germline CDR1 reads LGHNA; CDR2 reads YSLEER. This CDR3 contains 15 residues. CDR3 DNA sequence: TGCGCCAGCAGCCGCGGGACAGGGGTCCCGGGGGAGCTGTTTTTT. Translation gives CASSRGTGVPGELFF.

CDR3 DNA: TGTGCCAGCAGCTTATTAATCAGCGGTTCCTACGAGCAGTACTTC. Encoded protein: CASSLLISGSYEQYF. J is TRBJ2-7 and V is TRBV7-2; possibly TRBD2 for D (5 bases). CDR3 size: 15 residues. Trimming cost V 2 bases and J 1 base, with 12 bases left between them. CDR1 and CDR2 (germline): SGHTA, FQGNSA.

V and J are TRBV27 and TRBJ2-7; 10 nucleotides match TRBD1. V shed 4 bases, J shed 4 bases, and the junction held 7 bases outside the gene matches. Germline values: CDR1 MNHEY, CDR2 SMNVEV (reference sequence). The CDR3 sequence is 15 residues long. The CDR3 is CASSSIGTGVYEQYF. CDR3 nucleotide sequence: TGTGCCAGCAGTTCCATCGGGACAGGGGTTTACGAGCAGTACTTC.

The genes are TRBV4-3 and TRBJ2-1; 10 bases fit TRBD2. Germline V lookup: CDR1 LGHNA, CDR2 YSLEER. The CDR3 consists of 17 residues. V was clipped by 0 bases and J by 6 bases; unmatched bases: 8. CDR3 residues: CASSQDPRTSGANEQFF. The CDR3 coding sequence is TGCGCCAGCAGCCAAGATCCCCGGACTAGCGGAGCCAATGAGCAGTTCTTC.

The chain carries TRBV11-3 and TRBJ2-2; TRBD2 might be the D (5 bases). The V and J ends lost 0 bases and 3 bases respectively, with 5 bases between them. Germline CDR1 and CDR2: SGHNT and YENEEA. The CDR3 runs to 14 residues. DNA of the CDR3: TGTGCCAGCAGCTTAGAAGCGGACACCGGGGAGCTGTTTTTT. Its translation is CASSLEADTGELFF.

The chain uses TRBV9 and TRBJ1-3; the D gene is possibly TRBD1 (6 bases). Per the germline V gene, CDR1 is SGDLS and CDR2 is YYNGEE. V lost 0 bases and J lost 0, with 16 bases in between. The CDR3 loop spans 18 amino acids. The CDR3 region has the DNA TGTGCCAGCAGCGTAGATTACCGTGGACAGCTCTCTGGAAACACCATATATTTT. Its protein product is CASSVDYRGQLSGNTIYF.

The rearrangement uses TRBV10-1 and TRBJ2-3; 9 bases line up with TRBD2. Germline V gene lookup returns CDR1 WNHNN and CDR2 SYGVQD (reference sequence). J gave up 5 bases and V 0 bases, and 12 bases lay outside the gene matches. CDR3 length equals 18 residues. In nucleotides, the CDR3 is TGCGCCAGCAGTGAGTCCGGGATGCGGGAGGGCCGCGGAGATACGCAGTATTTT. This sequence encodes CASSESGMREGRGDTQYF.

The rearrangement joins TRBV6-5 to TRBJ1-2; possible D gene TRBD1, 5 bases. Germline V CDR1 and CDR2: MNHEY, SVGAGI. The CDR3 is 16 residues long. Trimming took 0 bases from V and 5 from J, leaving 16 bases between them. As DNA, the CDR3 is TGTGCCAGCAGTTACTCGAATCAGGGAAGATCGTATGGCTACACCTTC. Amino acids: CASSYSNQGRSYGYTF.

The V and J genes are TRBV9 and TRBJ1-2; D remains unclear. There are 13 residues in the CDR3. Trimming left V 7 bases short and J 2 bases short, with 12 bases between. Germline CDR1 reads SGDLS; CDR2 reads YYNGEE. CDR3 loop: CASGAGANYGYTF. The CDR3 bases are TGTGCCAGCGGAGCGGGTGCCAACTATGGCTACACCTTC.

The chain carries TRBV10-3 and TRBJ2-7; 7 bases agree with TRBD1. Looked up from germline, CDR1 is ENHRY and CDR2 is SYGVKD. After removal of 6 bases from V and 3 bases from J, the junction contained 14 bases not matched to a gene. The CDR3 loop spans 16 amino acids. CDR3 residues: CAISGQTGANGYEQYF. Written as DNA, the CDR3 is TGTGCCATCAGCGGCCAAACAGGGGCCAATGGCTACGAGCAGTACTTC.